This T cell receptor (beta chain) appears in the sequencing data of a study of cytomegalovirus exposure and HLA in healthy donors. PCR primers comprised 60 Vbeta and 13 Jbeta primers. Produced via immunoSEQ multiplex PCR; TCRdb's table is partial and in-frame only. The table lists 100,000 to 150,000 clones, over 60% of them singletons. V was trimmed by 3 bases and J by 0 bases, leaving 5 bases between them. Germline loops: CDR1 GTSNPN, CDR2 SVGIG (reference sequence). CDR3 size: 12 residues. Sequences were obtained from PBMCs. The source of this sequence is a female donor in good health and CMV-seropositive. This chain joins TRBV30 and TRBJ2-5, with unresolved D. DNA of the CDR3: TGTGCCTGGAGGCGGAACCAAGAGACCCAGTACTTC. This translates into CAWRRNQETQYF.